Listed below are T cell receptor beta chains from one sample, sequenced in a study of immune cell composition in non-small cell lung cancer. Produced via immunoSEQ multiplex PCR; TCRdb's table is partial and in-frame only. The repertoire holds about 6,000 clones, 87% seen once, with under 8.5% in the top ten. The material sequenced was non-adjacent lung tissue. The receptors were gathered from a human donor with non-small cell lung cancer. The CDR3 runs from the conserved cysteine through the conserved F or W. D genes are given only for firm matches. Clone size, where shown, is once, few, many, or a class for clones that have expanded.

>TRBJ2-2|TRBV19|.|.
TGTGCCAGTATCGGCAGGGTGGACACCGGGGAGCTGTTTTTT
CASIGRVDTGELFF
>TRBJ1-2|TRBV7-8|few|.
TGTGCCAGCAGCCGACTCGATGGCTACACCTTC
CASSRLDGYTF
>TRBJ2-1|TRBV10-1|once|TRBD2
TGCGCCAGCAGGAGATCAATGGGCGGGAGGTATGGCCCCTACAATGAGCAGTTCTTC
CASRRSMGGRYGPYNEQFF
>TRBJ1-3|TRBV27|.|TRBD1
TGTGCCAGCAGTCGGGGGTCAGAGACAGGGACTCCCTCTGGAAACACCATATATTTT
CASSRGSETGTPSGNTIYF
>TRBJ2-4|TRBV14|.|TRBD2
TGTGCCAGCAGCCAAGATTCGAGAGCGGGAACCAAAAACATTCAGTACTTC
CASSQDSRAGTKNIQYF
>TRBJ1-1|TRBV30|.|.
TGTGCCTGGCTGCGTTGGGCAACTGAAGCTTTCTTT
CAWLRWATEAFF
>TRBJ1-2|TRBV7-2|.|TRBD1
TGTGCCAGCAGTCGGACAGGGCTCAACTATGGCTACACCTTC
CASSRTGLNYGYTF
>TRBJ1-1|TRBV7-3|.|.
TGTGCCAGCAGCCAGGGAGGGTCGGGATCCCTGAACACTGAAGCTTTCTTT
CASSQGGSGSLNTEAFF
>TRBJ2-5|TRBV7-2|.|.
TGTGCCAGCAGCCGCCCAACGGCGGCGAGGGAGACCCAGTACTTC
CASSRPTAARETQYF
>TRBJ2-7|TRBV6-5|.|TRBD2
TGTGCCAGCAGGACCGGACTAGCGGGAGTCGCCGAGCAGTACTTC
CASRTGLAGVAEQYF
>TRBJ2-5|TRBV14|.|TRBD1
TGTGCCAGCAGCCAGAAGCAGGGGGCACTACAAGAGACCCAGTACTTC
CASSQKQGALQETQYF
>TRBJ2-1|TRBV5-1|.|TRBD1
TGCGCCAGCAGCTCTGGACAGGCCCTTAGCGAGCAGTTCTTC
CASSSGQALSEQFF
>TRBJ2-7|TRBV30|.|.
TGTGCCTGGGGGGGGAATTCATACGAGCAGTACTTC
CAWGGNSYEQYF
>TRBJ2-1|TRBV7-9|large|TRBD2
TGTGCCAGCAGCTTTGTACGGGGGGGGTACAATGAGCAGTTCTTC
CASSFVRGGYNEQFF
>TRBJ1-3|TRBV4-2|once|TRBD1
TGTGCCAGCAGCCAAGAGGCCGGGGGCAGGGGGCTGTTACAGGCTGGAAACACCATATATTTT
CASSQEAGGRGLLQAGNTIYF